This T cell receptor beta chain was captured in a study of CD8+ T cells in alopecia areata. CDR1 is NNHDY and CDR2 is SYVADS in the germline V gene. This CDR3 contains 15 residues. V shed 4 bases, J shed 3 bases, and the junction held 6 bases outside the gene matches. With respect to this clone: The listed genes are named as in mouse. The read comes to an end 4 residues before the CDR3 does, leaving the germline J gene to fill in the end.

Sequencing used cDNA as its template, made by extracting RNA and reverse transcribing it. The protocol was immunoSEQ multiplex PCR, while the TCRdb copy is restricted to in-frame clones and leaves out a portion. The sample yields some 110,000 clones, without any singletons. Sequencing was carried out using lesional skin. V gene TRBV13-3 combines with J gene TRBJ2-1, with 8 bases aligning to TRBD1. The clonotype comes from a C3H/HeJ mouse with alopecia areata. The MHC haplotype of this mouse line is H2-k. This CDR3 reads CASSPLGQGYAEQFF. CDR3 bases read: TGTGCCAGCAGTCCTCTTGGACAGGGCTATGCT.